This TCR beta chain comes out of a study of tumor-infiltrating lymphocytes in localized non-small cell lung cancer. A single count supports this clone. Its antigen remains unidentified. V shed 4 bases and J shed 4 bases, with 14 bases lying between them. The germline V gene has CDR1 SGDLS and CDR2 YYNGEE. The CDR3 runs 15 residues. Study observations and caveats: Tumors had more T cell infiltration than uninvolved lung, per TCRbeta sequencing and CD3 counts. Technical variation could not be separated from intratumor heterogeneity here.

Using immunoSEQ multiplex PCR, the repertoire was profiled, and TCRdb retains in-frame clones only, with some absent. The repertoire has about 12,000 clones, less than 75% of them found once; the top ten carry 9.5% to 12%. The source is a human donor with non-small cell lung cancer. The material sequenced was uninvolved lung tissue not adjacent to the tumor. The chain links TRBV9 to TRBJ2-2; no clear D. In DNA form, the CDR3 reads TGTGCCAGCAGCCCATGGGCAGGAACCACCGGGGAGCTGTTTTTT. Protein product: CASSPWAGTTGELFF.